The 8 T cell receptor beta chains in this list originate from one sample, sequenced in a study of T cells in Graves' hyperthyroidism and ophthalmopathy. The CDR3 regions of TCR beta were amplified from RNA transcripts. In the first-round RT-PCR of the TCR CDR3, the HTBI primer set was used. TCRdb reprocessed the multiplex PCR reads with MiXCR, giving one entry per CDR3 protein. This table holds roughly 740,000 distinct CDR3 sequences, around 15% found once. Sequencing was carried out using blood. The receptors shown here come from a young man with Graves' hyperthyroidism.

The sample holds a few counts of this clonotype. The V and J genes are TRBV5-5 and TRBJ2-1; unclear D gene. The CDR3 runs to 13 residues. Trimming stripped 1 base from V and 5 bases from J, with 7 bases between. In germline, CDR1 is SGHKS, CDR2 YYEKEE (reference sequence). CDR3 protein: CASSLSFNNEQFF. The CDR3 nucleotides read TGTGCCAGCAGCTTGAGTTTTAACAATGAGCAGTTCTTC.

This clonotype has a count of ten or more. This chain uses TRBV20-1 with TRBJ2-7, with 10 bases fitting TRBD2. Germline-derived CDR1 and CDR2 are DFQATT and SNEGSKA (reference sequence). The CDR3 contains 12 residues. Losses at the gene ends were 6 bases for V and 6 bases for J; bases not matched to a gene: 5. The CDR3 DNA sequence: TGCAGTGCGGAACTAGCGGGATCCGAGCAGTACTTC. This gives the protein CSAELAGSEQYF.

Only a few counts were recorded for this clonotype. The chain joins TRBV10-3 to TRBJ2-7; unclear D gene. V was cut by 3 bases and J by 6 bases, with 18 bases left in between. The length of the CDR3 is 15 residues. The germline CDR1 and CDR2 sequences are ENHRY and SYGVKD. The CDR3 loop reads CAISDGRGLPSEQYF. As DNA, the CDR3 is TGTGCCATCAGTGACGGACGAGGCCTTCCCAGCGAGCAGTACTTC.

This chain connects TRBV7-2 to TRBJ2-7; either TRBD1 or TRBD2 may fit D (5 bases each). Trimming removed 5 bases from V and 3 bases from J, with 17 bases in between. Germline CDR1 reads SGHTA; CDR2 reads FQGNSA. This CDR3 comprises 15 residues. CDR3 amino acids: CASSLMGVGGYEQYF. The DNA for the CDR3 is TGTGCCAGCAGCCTGATGGGGGTTGGCGGCTACGAGCAGTACTTC.

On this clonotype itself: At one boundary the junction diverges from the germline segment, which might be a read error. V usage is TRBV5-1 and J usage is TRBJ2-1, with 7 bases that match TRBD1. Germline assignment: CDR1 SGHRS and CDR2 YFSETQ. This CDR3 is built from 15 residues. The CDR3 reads CANSPVRQGHNEQFF. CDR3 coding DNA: TGCGCCAACAGCCCCGTAAGACAGGGCCACAATGAGCAGTTCTTC. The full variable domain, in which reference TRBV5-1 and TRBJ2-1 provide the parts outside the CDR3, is KAGVTQTPRYLIKTRGQQVTLSCSPISGHRSVSWYQQTPGQGLQFLFEYFSETQRNKGNFPGRFSGRQFSNSRSEMNVSTLELGDSALYLCANSPVRQGHNEQFFGPGTRLTVL.

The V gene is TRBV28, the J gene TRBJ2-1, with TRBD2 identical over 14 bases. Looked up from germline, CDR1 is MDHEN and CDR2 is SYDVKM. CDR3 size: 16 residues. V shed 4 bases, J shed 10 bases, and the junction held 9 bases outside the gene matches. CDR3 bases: TGTGCCAGCAGTTCTCCCGGGACTAGCGGGAGATGGGAGCAGTTCTTC. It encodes CASSSPGTSGRWEQFF. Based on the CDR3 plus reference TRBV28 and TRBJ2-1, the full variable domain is DVKVTQSSRYLVKRTGEKVFLECVQDMDHENMFWYRQDPGLGLRLIYFSYDVKMKEKGDIPEGYSVSREKKERFSLILESASTNQTSMYLCASSSPGTSGRWEQFFGPGTRLTVL.

The CDR3 sequence: CASSGHLSYEQYF. For the CDR3, the DNA is TGTGCCAGCAGTGGACACCTATCCTACGAGCAGTACTTC. V usage is TRBV6-1 and J usage is TRBJ2-7; no clear D gene. CDR1 is MNHNS and CDR2 is SASEGT in the germline V gene. Trimming left V 4 bases short and J 1 base short, with 8 bases between. The CDR3 is 13 amino acids.

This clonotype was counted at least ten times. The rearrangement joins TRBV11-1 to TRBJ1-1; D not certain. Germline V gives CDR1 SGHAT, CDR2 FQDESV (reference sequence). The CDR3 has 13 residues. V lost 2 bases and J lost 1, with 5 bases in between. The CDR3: CASSLQPNTEAFF. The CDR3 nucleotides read TGTGCCAGCAGCTTACAGCCGAACACTGAAGCTTTCTTT.